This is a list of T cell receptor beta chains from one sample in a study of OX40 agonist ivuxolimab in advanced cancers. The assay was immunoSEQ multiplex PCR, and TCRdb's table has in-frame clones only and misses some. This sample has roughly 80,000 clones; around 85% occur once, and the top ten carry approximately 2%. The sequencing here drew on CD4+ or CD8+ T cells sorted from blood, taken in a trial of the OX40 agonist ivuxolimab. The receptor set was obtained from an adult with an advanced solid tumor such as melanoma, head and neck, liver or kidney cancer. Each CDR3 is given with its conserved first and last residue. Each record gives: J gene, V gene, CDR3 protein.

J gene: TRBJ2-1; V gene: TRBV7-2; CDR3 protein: CASSFRREILEQFF
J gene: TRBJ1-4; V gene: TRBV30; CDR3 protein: CAWNSRMNEKLFF
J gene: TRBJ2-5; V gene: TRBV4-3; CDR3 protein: CASSQTGAVETQYF
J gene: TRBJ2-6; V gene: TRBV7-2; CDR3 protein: CASSFLKAGGRGGANVLTF
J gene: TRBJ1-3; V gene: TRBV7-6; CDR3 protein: CASSSVSGNTIYF
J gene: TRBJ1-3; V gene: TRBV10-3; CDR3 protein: CATTLNSGNTIYF
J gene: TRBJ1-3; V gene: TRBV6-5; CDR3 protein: CASMIGNTIYF
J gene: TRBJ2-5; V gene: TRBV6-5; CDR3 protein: CASSYRGGGETQYF
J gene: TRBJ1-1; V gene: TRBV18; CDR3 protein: CASSPRQGADEAFF
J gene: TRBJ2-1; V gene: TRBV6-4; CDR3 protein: CASSDQLAGGLSEQFF
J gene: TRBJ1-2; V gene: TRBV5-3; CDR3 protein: CASSLPDSYGYTF
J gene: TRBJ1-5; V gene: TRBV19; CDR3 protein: CASSIGQNNQPQHF
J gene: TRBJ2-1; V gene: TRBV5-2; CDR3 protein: CASSSGQGGEQFF
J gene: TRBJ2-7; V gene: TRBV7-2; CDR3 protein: CASSPRGQKYEQYF
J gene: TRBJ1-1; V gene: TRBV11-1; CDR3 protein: CASSLALSEAFF
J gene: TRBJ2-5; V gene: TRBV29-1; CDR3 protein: CSVVWGRETQYF
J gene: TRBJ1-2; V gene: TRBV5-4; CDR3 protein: CASSQDVANYGYTF
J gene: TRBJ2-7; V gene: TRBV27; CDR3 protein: CASSLQVGSTYEQYF
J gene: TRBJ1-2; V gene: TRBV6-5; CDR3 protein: CASTPDRGDGYTF
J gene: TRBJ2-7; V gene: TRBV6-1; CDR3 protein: CASRRGQGPYEQYF
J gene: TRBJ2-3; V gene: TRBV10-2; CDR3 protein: CASSSGSTADTQYF
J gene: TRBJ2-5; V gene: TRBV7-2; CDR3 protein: CASSSAKETQYF
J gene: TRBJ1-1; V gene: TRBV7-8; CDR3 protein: CASSPGRGNTEAFF
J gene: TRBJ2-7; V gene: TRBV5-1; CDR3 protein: CASSPRQDLNYEQYF
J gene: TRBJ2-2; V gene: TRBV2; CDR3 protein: CASSAPGQFTGELFF
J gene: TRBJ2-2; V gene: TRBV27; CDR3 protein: CASSPRRRLNTGELFF
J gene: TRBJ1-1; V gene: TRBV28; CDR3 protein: CASRGKPEAFF
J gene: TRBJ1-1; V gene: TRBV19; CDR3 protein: CASSTDRGSGSAFF
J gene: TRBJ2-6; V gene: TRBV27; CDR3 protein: CASSFRLPEDTGANVLTF
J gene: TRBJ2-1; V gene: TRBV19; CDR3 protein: CASSRLAGNIGSYNEQFF
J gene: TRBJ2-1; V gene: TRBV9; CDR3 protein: CASSVVGTGSDHEQFF
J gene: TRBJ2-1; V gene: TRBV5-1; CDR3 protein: CASSLEGPGDEQFF
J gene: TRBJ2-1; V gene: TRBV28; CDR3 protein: CASSKAGSSLNNEQFF
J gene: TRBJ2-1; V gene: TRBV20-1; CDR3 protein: CSARLNNEQFF
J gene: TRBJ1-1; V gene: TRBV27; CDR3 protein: CASSLKDRAMNTEAFF
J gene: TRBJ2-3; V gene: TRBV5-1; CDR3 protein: CASSFSVGGMSTDTQYF
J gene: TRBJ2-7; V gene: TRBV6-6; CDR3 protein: CASRLTGAGEQYF
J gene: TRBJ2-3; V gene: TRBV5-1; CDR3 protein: CASSLGGLATGTQYF